The TCR beta chain described here comes from a study of T cell responses to AZD1222 COVID-19 vaccine. Assay used: immunoSEQ multiplex PCR; TCRdb lists only in-frame clones, some missing. In the table there are fewer than 150,000 clones, approximately 80% of which are singletons. This clone was counted only a few times. The CDR3 runs 14 residues. With 4 bases removed from V and 4 bases from J, the gap between germline ends came to 14 bases. Germline V lookup: CDR1 SGDLS, CDR2 YYNGEE. The source is an adult in good health. The chain employs TRBV9 and TRBJ1-2; possible D gene TRBD1, 6 bases. This specimen was peripheral blood, taken on day 0 of AZD1222 vaccination. As DNA, the CDR3 is TGTGCCAGCAGCTCCTCGACAGGCCCCTATGGCTACACCTTC. This codes for CASSSSTGPYGYTF.